The 29 T cell receptor beta chains presented below share a single source sample, sequenced in a study of CD8 T cells in Susac syndrome. Reverse transcription used about 0.45 to 1 ug RNA and random hexamers. Each CDR3 protein is one row after TCRdb ran MiXCR on the immunoSEQ multiplex PCR reads. The sample includes roughly 220,000 distinct CDR3 sequences, less than 95% of them seen just once. Material: CD4+ T cells from PBMCs. The receptor source for this set is a human donor with Susac syndrome.

This sequence joins TRBV29-1 and TRBJ1-1; D uncertain. The germline gives CDR1 SQVTM, CDR2 ANQGSEA. The CDR3 is 13 amino acids. V dropped 6 bases and J dropped 0 bases, with 11 bases sitting between them. The CDR3 loop reads CSVSEEMNTEAFF. CDR3 in DNA: TGCAGCGTATCAGAGGAGATGAACACTGAAGCTTTCTTT.

V is TRBV5-1 and J is TRBJ2-7; TRBD2 matches 15 bases. Germline trimming cut 4 bases from V and 3 bases from J; bases unmatched to any gene: 5. The CDR3 is made up of 16 amino acids. Germline CDR1 is SGHRS and CDR2 is YFSETQ. This chain's CDR3 is CASSPGTSGGLYEQYF. The CDR3 nucleotides are TGCGCCAGCAGCCCCGGGACTAGCGGGGGGCTCTACGAGCAGTACTTC.

The CDR3 reads CASSFQGMNTEAFF. As DNA, the CDR3 is TGTGCCAGCAGTTTTCAGGGTATGAACACTGAAGCTTTCTTT. The chain recombines TRBV12-3 or TRBV12-4 with TRBJ1-1; TRBD1 is a possible D gene (5 bases). Between the trimmed V and J ends, which lost 3 bases and 0 bases, there was a span of 8 bases. The CDR3 is 14 amino acids.

The V call is TRBV6-5, the J call TRBJ2-6; no firm D call. Germline V gene lookup returns CDR1 MNHEY and CDR2 SVGAGI. The CDR3 length is 13 residues. Trimming cost V 10 bases and J 0 bases, with 7 bases left between them. CDR3 sequence (DNA): TGTGCCACCGTGAGCTCTGGGGCCAACGTCCTGACTTTC. Its translation is CATVSSGANVLTF.

V gene TRBV6-1 combines with J gene TRBJ1-5; 7 nucleotides align to TRBD1. The CDR3 covers 15 residues. Unmatched junction bases numbered 6, after V lost 4 bases and J lost 3 bases. CDR1 MNHNS and CDR2 SASEGT come from the germline V gene. The CDR3, as DNA: TGTGCCAGCAGTGTCTCAGGGGGATACAATCAGCCCCAGCATTTT. This codes for CASSVSGGYNQPQHF.

This clonotype was counted once. The rearrangement uses TRBV15 and TRBJ1-5, with 9 bases that match TRBD1. After removal of 1 base from V and 6 bases from J, the junction contained 7 bases not matched to a gene. Germline loops: CDR1 LNHNV, CDR2 YYDKDF (reference sequence). The CDR3 runs 16 residues. CDR3 residues: CATSRGGQGSSQPQHF. CDR3 in DNA: TGTGCCACCAGCAGAGGCGGACAGGGGTCCAGTCAGCCCCAGCATTTT. The whole variable domain, remainder taken from reference TRBV15 and TRBJ1-5, is DAMVIQNPRYQVTQFGKPVTLSCSQTLNHNVMYWYQQKSSQAPKLLFHYYDKDFNNEADTPDNFQSRRPNTSFCFLDIRSPGLGDTAMYLCATSRGGQGSSQPQHFGDGTRLSIL.

This chain links TRBV29-1 with TRBJ2-1, with no clear D. Germline V gene lookup returns CDR1 SQVTM and CDR2 ANQGSEA. The CDR3 loop spans 13 amino acids. V was pared by 7 bases and J by 3 bases, with 13 bases between. This CDR3 reads CSEVGLNYNEQFF. The DNA for the CDR3 is TGCAGCGAGGTCGGCCTAAACTACAATGAGCAGTTCTTC.

The chain recombines TRBV5-4 with TRBJ1-6; 7 bases are shared with TRBD1. From germline, CDR1 is SGHNT and CDR2 YYREEE (reference sequence). V dropped 1 base and J dropped 14; count of bases not matched to a gene: 9. There are 14 residues in the CDR3. CDR3: CASSLSRDSAALHF. The CDR3 region has the DNA TGTGCCAGCAGCTTGAGCAGGGACAGTGCGGCCCTCCACTTT.

The V and J genes are TRBV24-1 and TRBJ1-5, with D possibly TRBD1 on 5 matching bases. Trimming stripped 3 bases from V and 1 base from J, with 15 bases between. This CDR3 is built from 17 residues. CDR1 is KGHDR, CDR2 SFDVKD, per germline. CDR3 bases: TGTGCCACCAGTGATGGGGACCCACGGTTGAGCAATCAGCCCCAGCATTTT. It codes for CATSDGDPRLSNQPQHF.

This clonotype was seen once. This sequence joins TRBV11-2 and TRBJ1-2, with D perhaps matching TRBD1 (6 bases). CDR1 is SGHAT, CDR2 FQNNGV, per germline. V was clipped by 0 bases and J by 7 bases, with 12 bases between them. This CDR3 has 14 amino acids. The chain's CDR3 is CASSLDARGGGYTF. The DNA of the CDR3 is TGTGCCAGCAGCTTAGATGCTAGAGGGGGTGGCTACACCTTC.

This clonotype appeared once. The V and J genes are TRBV19 and TRBJ1-2, with D perhaps TRBD1 (6 bases). Germline V CDR1 and CDR2: LNHDA, SQIVND (reference sequence). V was trimmed by 6 bases and J by 5 bases, leaving 13 bases between them. This CDR3 has 13 amino acids. This CDR3 is CASRAPGEYGYTF. DNA for the CDR3: TGTGCCAGTAGGGCCCCAGGGGAGTATGGCTACACCTTC.

CDR3 in DNA: TGTGCCAGCAGTTCCCCCGGGACTAGCGGGGGGGACGAGCAGTACTTC. Encoded protein: CASSSPGTSGGDEQYF. This chain joins TRBV28 and TRBJ2-7, with 16 bases identical to TRBD2. Germline loops: CDR1 MDHEN, CDR2 SYDVKM. Unmatched junction bases numbered 5, after V lost 4 bases and J lost 5 bases. The CDR3 consists of 16 residues. Full variable domain (remainder filled in from reference TRBV28 and TRBJ2-7): DVKVTQSSRYLVKRTGEKVFLECVQDMDHENMFWYRQDPGLGLRLIYFSYDVKMKEKGDIPEGYSVSREKKERFSLILESASTNQTSMYLCASSSPGTSGGDEQYFGPGTRLTVT.

This rearrangement joins TRBV6-1 to TRBJ2-5, with D perhaps matching TRBD1 or TRBD2 (5 bases each). Germline assignment: CDR1 MNHNS and CDR2 SASEGT. The ends were cut back, 5 bases at V and 1 base at J, with 20 bases in the middle. The CDR3 contains 17 residues. The CDR3 sequence is CASSKYRPWDGQETQYF. CDR3 sequence (DNA): TGTGCCAGCAGTAAATATCGCCCATGGGACGGCCAAGAGACCCAGTACTTC.

The chain combines TRBV24-1 with TRBJ1-1, with a tentative D call TRBD1 (5 bases). Trimming cost V 6 bases and J 1 base, with 8 bases left between them. Germline values: CDR1 KGHDR, CDR2 SFDVKD. The CDR3 is 13 residues long. The CDR3 DNA sequence: TGTGCCACCAGTAGAGGGGAGAACACTGAAGCTTTCTTT. Its translation: CATSRGENTEAFF.

The chain has TRBV19 and TRBJ1-1, with a weak D call TRBD1 (5 bases). The CDR3 extends over 15 amino acids. Between the trimmed V and J ends, which lost 5 bases and 3 bases, there was a span of 16 bases. CDR1 is LNHDA, CDR2 SQIVND, per germline (reference sequence). In nucleotides, the CDR3 is TGTGCCAGTAGTTCGAACCGGGACGGAGACACTGAAGCTTTCTTT. Translated, it gives CASSSNRDGDTEAFF. Together with reference TRBV19 and TRBJ1-1, the CDR3 gives the full variable domain: DGGITQSPKYLFRKEGQNVTLSCEQNLNHDAMYWYRQDPGQGLRLIYYSQIVNDFQKGDIAEGYSVSREKKESFPLTVTSAQKNPTAFYLCASSSNRDGDTEAFFGQGTRLTVV.

The V gene is TRBV6-5, the J gene TRBJ1-1, with D uncertain. V was pared by 6 bases and J by 0 bases, with 5 bases between. The CDR3 runs 12 residues. The germline V gene encodes CDR1 MNHEY and CDR2 SVGAGI. The CDR3 reads CASRQMNTEAFF. The CDR3 DNA reads TGTGCCAGCAGACAGATGAACACTGAAGCTTTCTTT.

The chain recombines TRBV6-5 with TRBJ1-1; D unresolved. CDR3 length: 13 residues. V was shortened by 2 bases and J by 4 bases, with 8 bases between the two germline ends. Germline V gene sequence: CDR1 MNHEY, CDR2 SVGAGI. CDR3 protein: CASSYKGSTEAFF. CDR3 in DNA: TGTGCCAGCAGTTACAAAGGTTCCACTGAAGCTTTCTTT.

The genes are TRBV24-1 and TRBJ2-3; possible D gene TRBD2, 6 bases. Looked up from germline, CDR1 is KGHDR and CDR2 is SFDVKD. V dropped 9 bases and J dropped 3 bases, with 15 bases sitting between them. This CDR3 contains 14 residues. The CDR3 region has the DNA TGTGCCACCGGCGGGGACCTCCGTACAGATACGCAGTATTTT. It yields the protein CATGGDLRTDTQYF.

The V call is TRBV20-1, the J call TRBJ1-5, with 7 bases identical to TRBD1. The CDR3 is made up of 13 amino acids. With V trimmed by 7 bases and J by 4 bases, 7 bases remained unmatched. CDR1 is DFQATT, CDR2 SNEGSKA, per germline (reference sequence). CDR3 loop: CSVWDSDNQPQHF. CDR3 in DNA: TGCAGTGTTTGGGACAGCGATAATCAGCCCCAGCATTTT.

The V and J genes are TRBV7-2 and TRBJ2-3, with 7 bases fitting TRBD2. This CDR3 comprises 17 residues. After removal of 3 bases from V and 0 bases from J, the junction contained 9 bases not matched to a gene. From germline, CDR1 is SGHTA and CDR2 FQGNSA. For the CDR3, the DNA is TGTGCCAGCAGCTTTAGCGGGCGGCCTCGTAGCACAGATACGCAGTATTTT. Residues: CASSFSGRPRSTDTQYF.

The chain carries TRBV5-5 and TRBJ2-5; no clear D gene. This CDR3 region has 15 residues. The V gene lost 7 bases and the J gene lost 0 bases, with 16 bases spanning the gap. CDR1 is SGHKS, CDR2 YYEKEE, per germline (reference sequence). As DNA, the CDR3 is TGTGCCAGCTTACTTATCGGCCGGGACCAAGAGACCCAGTACTTC. Amino acid sequence: CASLLIGRDQETQYF.

V and J are TRBV6-6 and TRBJ2-5; D unresolved. The CDR3 runs 13 residues. From germline, CDR1 is MNHNY and CDR2 SVGAGI (reference sequence). The V gene lost 0 bases and the J gene lost 4 bases, with 6 bases spanning the gap. The DNA for the CDR3 is TGTGCCAGCAGTTACTCAAGAACAGAGACCCAGTACTTC. Residues: CASSYSRTETQYF.

The chain joins TRBV11-2 to TRBJ2-7; 7 bases are shared with TRBD2. CDR3 length: 14 amino acids. Per germline, CDR1 SGHAT and CDR2 FQNNGV. The junction had 7 bases not matched to a gene; V was cut back by 5 bases and J by 3 bases. The CDR3 nucleotides are TGTGCCAGCAGCACGGGGGGAAGGATCTACGAGCAGTACTTC. It translates to CASSTGGRIYEQYF.

The V and J genes are TRBV14 and TRBJ1-2, with D perhaps TRBD1 (5 bases). CDR1 is SGHDN and CDR2 is FVKESK in the germline V gene. V lost 1 base, J lost 7 bases, and 16 bases lay in between. The CDR3 length is 15 residues. The CDR3 DNA sequence: TGTGCCAGCAGCCAAGTTGATACAGGCCCTATTGGCTACACCTTC. Encoded protein: CASSQVDTGPIGYTF.

This sequence joins TRBV6-5 and TRBJ1-2; D gene ambiguous. Germline CDR1 and CDR2: MNHEY and SVGAGI. Trimming took 6 bases from V and 0 from J, leaving 8 bases between them. The CDR3 consists of 13 residues. CDR3 sequence (DNA): TGTGCCAGCAGGACCGACGCTAACTATGGCTACACCTTC. This codes for CASRTDANYGYTF.

Here the CDR3 DNA reads TGCAGTGCTAGAGGGGGGGGTACCGGGGAGCTGTTTTTT. Translated, it gives CSARGGGTGELFF. The rearrangement links TRBV20-1 to TRBJ2-2, with 7 bases matching TRBD2. The CDR3 is 13 amino acids. The V gene end was trimmed by 1 base and the J gene end by 5 bases; junction bases not matched to a gene: 1. CDR1 and CDR2 from the germline V gene are DFQATT and SNEGSKA (reference sequence).

This chain links TRBV11-2 with TRBJ2-7; D gene uncertain. This CDR3 has 11 residues. V gave up 7 bases and J gave up 6 bases, with 10 bases separating them. Per germline, CDR1 SGHAT and CDR2 FQNNGV. The CDR3 is CASTGGGEQYF. CDR3 nucleotides: TGTGCCAGCACGGGCGGCGGCGAGCAGTACTTC.

The chain combines TRBV18 with TRBJ1-1; the match to TRBD1 covers 12 bases. This CDR3 comprises 17 residues. V was pared by 3 bases and J by 4 bases, with 9 bases of the junction left unmatched. The germline gives CDR1 KGHSH, CDR2 LQKENI. The CDR3 DNA sequence: TGTGCCAGCTCACCCGTCGGGACAGGGGGCGGCGGCACTGAAGCTTTCTTT. It codes for CASSPVGTGGGGTEAFF.

The J gene is TRBJ2-1, the V gene TRBV5-1; possible D gene TRBD2, 6 bases. The V end lost 0 bases, the J end lost 5 bases, and 12 bases lay between the germline ends. Germline V gene sequence: CDR1 SGHRS, CDR2 YFSETQ. This CDR3 comprises 15 residues. Here the CDR3 reads CASSLDGREDNEQFF. The CDR3 DNA reads as TGCGCCAGCAGCTTGGATGGCAGGGAGGACAATGAGCAGTTCTTC.